A selection of T cell receptor beta chains follows, all from one sample in a study of T cells in localized non-small cell lung cancer. The assay was immunoSEQ multiplex PCR, and TCRdb's table has in-frame clones only and misses some. The table includes roughly 33,000 clones, roughly 90% detected once. The sequenced sample was peripheral blood, obtained before any cancer treatment. The receptors were sampled from a man between 40 and 70 years old with stage I lung adenocarcinoma. CDR3s include the opening cysteine and the closing phenylalanine or tryptophan. A D gene is named only where the DNA matches it firmly. Some rows mark clone size as missing; the rest say once, few, many or name a class of expanded clone.

DNA	CDR3	D	V	J	size
TGTGCCAGCACCTTAACAGAGGGAGGCTACAATGAGCAGTTCTTC	CASTLTEGGYNEQFF	.	TRBV6-1	TRBJ2-1	.
TGCGCCAGCAGCTTTACCGGGACAGACTCCTACGAGCAGTACTTC	CASSFTGTDSYEQYF	TRBD1	TRBV5-1	TRBJ2-7	.
TGTGCCAGCAGACATACTTCAGGGGGCTTGAACACTGAAGCTTTCTTT	CASRHTSGGLNTEAFF	TRBD1	TRBV7-7	TRBJ1-1	.
TGTGCCAGCAGTTTAATAGGGCCCTATGGCTACACCTTC	CASSLIGPYGYTF	.	TRBV28	TRBJ1-2	.
TGCGCCAGCAGCTTGGGGGGGACATCCTCCTACGAGCAGTACTTC	CASSLGGTSSYEQYF	.	TRBV5-1	TRBJ2-7	.
TGTGCCAGCAACCTCGGGGGGGCGGAAGATACGCAGTATTTT	CASNLGGAEDTQYF	TRBD2	TRBV9	TRBJ2-3	.
TGCGCCAGCTCCACCACCGGGCCTCGCTACGAGCAGTACTTC	CASSTTGPRYEQYF	.	TRBV5-1	TRBJ2-7	.
TGCGCCAGCAGTGGGTCCTTCTCGTGGCAGACCTACGAGCAGTACTTC	CASSGSFSWQTYEQYF	.	TRBV10-2	TRBJ2-7	.
TGTGCCATCAGTGGGAGACAGGGGGCTTACGAGCAGTACTTC	CAISGRQGAYEQYF	TRBD1	TRBV10-3	TRBJ2-7	.
TGCGCCAGCAGCCTAAAAGGGGCCGGGGAGCTGTTTTTT	CASSLKGAGELFF	.	TRBV5-1	TRBJ2-2	.
TGTGCCAGCAGCCAGGGGGCCAACAATGAGCAGTTCTTC	CASSQGANNEQFF	.	TRBV4-2	TRBJ2-1	.
TGTGCCAGCAGTGGCCCACTAGCGGGGGCCAGCTACAATGAGCAGTTCTTC	CASSGPLAGASYNEQFF	TRBD2	TRBV2	TRBJ2-1	.
TGCGCCAGCAGCGGTCAAGCGGGGGAGCCCGGGGAGCTGTTTTTT	CASSGQAGEPGELFF	TRBD2	TRBV5-1	TRBJ2-2	.
TGCGCCAGCAGCTTCACTGCCGGGGAGCTGTTTTTT	CASSFTAGELFF	.	TRBV5-1	TRBJ2-2	.
TGCGCCAGCAGCAGATCTCAGGGGGCCCAGCAGTTCTTC	CASSRSQGAQQFF	TRBD1	TRBV10-1	TRBJ2-1	once
TGTGCCAGCAGCTCGAAACTAGACAGGGAAGATACGCAGTATTTT	CASSSKLDREDTQYF	TRBD1	TRBV5-6	TRBJ2-3	.
TGTGCCAGCCACTCAGATGTCCTGAACACTGAAGCTTTCTTT	CASHSDVLNTEAFF	.	TRBV5-5	TRBJ1-1	.
TGTGCCAGCAGCGTAGGGCAGAGCTACGAGCAGTACTTC	CASSVGQSYEQYF	.	TRBV9	TRBJ2-7	.
TGTGCCAGCAGAGCCGTCGACGGCGGGGACATTCAGTACTTC	CASRAVDGGDIQYF	.	TRBV2	TRBJ2-4	few
TGTGCCAGTAGAGGGCAAGAGACCCAGTACTTC	CASRGQETQYF	.	TRBV19	TRBJ2-5	.
TGCGCCAGCAGCTCGCGACAGGACCACGAGCAGTACTTC	CASSSRQDHEQYF	.	TRBV5-1	TRBJ2-7	.
TGTGCCAGCAGCTACGGACAGGGGGACACTGAAGCTTTCTTT	CASSYGQGDTEAFF	TRBD1	TRBV6-5	TRBJ1-1	.
TGCAGCGCCGTTGTTGGAGGGTGGGACACTGAAGCTTTCTTT	CSAVVGGWDTEAFF	.	TRBV29-1	TRBJ1-1	.
TGTGCCAGCAGTTTCCGCACAGGGGGCACTGAAGCTTTCTTT	CASSFRTGGTEAFF	TRBD1	TRBV27	TRBJ1-1	.
TGTGCCAGCAGCTTAGATGGGGGGCTTGGCTACACCTTC	CASSLDGGLGYTF	.	TRBV11-3	TRBJ1-2	.
TGTGCCAGCAAACACCCAGGGCCCGGCTCTGGGAACTATGGCTACACCTTC	CASKHPGPGSGNYGYTF	.	TRBV27	TRBJ1-2	once
TGTGCCTGGAGTTTACCAGCCTATGGCTACACCTTC	CAWSLPAYGYTF	.	TRBV30	TRBJ1-2	once
TGTGCCAGCAGTGCCGGGACAGGGGGCCGAACTAACTATGGCTACACCTTC	CASSAGTGGRTNYGYTF	TRBD1	TRBV6-1	TRBJ1-2	.
TGTGCCTGGGCTAGCAGGGGTCGTGGAAACACCATATATTTT	CAWASRGRGNTIYF	.	TRBV30	TRBJ1-3	.
TGTGCCAGTAGTGCAGGGACAGGTAACTACGAGCAGTACTTC	CASSAGTGNYEQYF	TRBD1	TRBV19	TRBJ2-7	.
TGTGCCAGCAGTGGAAGACACCACAGGACGCTTAACTATGGCTACACCTTC	CASSGRHHRTLNYGYTF	.	TRBV25-1	TRBJ1-2	.
TGCAGCGTTGAGGGGACTAGCGCCGGGGGGGACACCGGGGAGCTGTTTTTT	CSVEGTSAGGDTGELFF	TRBD2	TRBV29-1	TRBJ2-2	.
TGTGCCAGCAGTGACGTGGTCACAGATACGCAGTATTTT	CASSDVVTDTQYF	.	TRBV6-1	TRBJ2-3	.
TGTGCCAGCAGCCAAAGTTGGGCTGGTGGCTACACCTTC	CASSQSWAGGYTF	.	TRBV14	TRBJ1-2	.
TGCGCCAGCAGCGACACAGGGGGCACGACTGAAGCTTTCTTT	CASSDTGGTTEAFF	TRBD1	TRBV5-1	TRBJ1-1	.
TGTGCCAGCAGTGAAGGGACAGGGTGGGACACTGAAGCTTTCTTT	CASSEGTGWDTEAFF	TRBD1	TRBV25-1	TRBJ1-1	.
TGTGCCAGCTGCGAAAACAGCTCCTATAATTCACCCCTCCACTTT	CASCENSSYNSPLHF	.	TRBV6-1	TRBJ1-6	.
TGTGCCAGCAGTTCACAGGGAGGGCTGAACTATGGCTACACCTTC	CASSSQGGLNYGYTF	.	TRBV28	TRBJ1-2	.
TGTGCCAGCAGTCGGGACAGGGCGACAGATACGCAGTATTTT	CASSRDRATDTQYF	TRBD1	TRBV6-5	TRBJ2-3	.
TGTGCCAGCAGATCAGGGGGAGGCCAGATGCAGCCCCAGCATTTT	CASRSGGGQMQPQHF	TRBD1	TRBV6-1	TRBJ1-5	.
TGCGCCAGCAGCTTAAAAGAGGGGGGTTCGAACGAGCAGTTCTTC	CASSLKEGGSNEQFF	.	TRBV5-1	TRBJ2-1	.
TGCGCCAGCAGCCCCCGGGTCCAAGAAAATTCACCCCTCCACTTT	CASSPRVQENSPLHF	.	TRBV5-1	TRBJ1-6	.